The TCR beta chain described here comes from a study of cytotoxic CD8 clonotypes in ibrutinib-treated CLL. About the research overall: Recorded responses included around 24 partial and 2 complete; following median around 68 months, approximately 14 stayed remitted and roughly 12 progressed.

This clone has more than one count but fewer than ten. Its target is not known. Germline V gene lookup returns CDR1 LNHDA and CDR2 SQIVND (reference sequence). Trimming took 5 bases from V and 11 from J; bases not matched to a gene: 7. The CDR3 runs 12 residues. Broader study findings: Clonality was elevated at ibrutinib response and had returned toward baseline at progression. Under treatment, the uncommon public clonotypes either contracted or remained stable.

Depths of 1 in 200,000 to 1 in 1 million T cells were the sequencing target. Sequenced by immunoSEQ multiplex PCR; TCRdb stores in-frame clones only, minus some. The table has under 300,000 clones, roughly three quarters seen once. Sequenced here: PBMCs, sampled at disease progression, from a patient treated with ibrutinib. The genes are TRBV19 and TRBJ2-5, with TRBD1 identical over 8 bases. This TCR was sampled from a human donor with chronic lymphocytic leukemia. The CDR3 DNA reads as TGTGCCAGTAGTCCCCGTCAGGGGGCGCAGTACTTC. The encoded protein is CASSPRQGAQYF.